This T cell receptor (beta chain) was captured in a study of blood T cells in healthy people across ages. Across the whole study: For every two T cells, template switching captured about one barcoded beta molecule. Study outcomes and limitations: Reliance upon unsorted PBMCs precluded definitive naive versus antigen-experienced comparison. A roughly linear age-dependent decrease characterized TCR beta diversity per million T cells. Naive CD4+ cells and diversity were both higher in long-lived donors than in aged donors.

The length of the CDR3 is 15 residues. Germline V gene sequence: CDR1 MGHDK, CDR2 SYGVNS. J was trimmed by 3 bases and V by 2 bases; bases with no gene match: 3. Primed by a sample-barcoded 5' primer and a J-beta primer mix, a second PCR proceeded for roughly 6 to 12 cycles. Each CDR3 protein is one row after TCRdb ran MiXCR on the 5' RACE reads. The profile covers around 800,000 distinct CDR3 sequences, with about 46% appearing a single time and 15% to 20% taken by the ten largest. Note on this clonotype: Its specificity is not known.

Specimen: blood. The receptor comes from a man aged 80 or over in good health. The chain is built from TRBV25-1 and TRBJ2-1, with TRBD2 matching 8 bases. CDR3 sequence reads: CASSEGAGVYNEQFF. The CDR3 DNA reads as TGTGCCAGCAGTGAAGGAGCGGGAGTCTACAATGAGCAGTTCTTC. Full variable domain (rest looked up from reference TRBV25-1 and TRBJ2-1): EADIYQTPRYLVIGTGKKITLECSQTMGHDKMYWYQQDPGMELHLIHYSYGVNSTEKGDLSSESTVSRIRTEHFPLTLESARPSHTSQYLCASSEGAGVYNEQFFGPGTRLTVL.